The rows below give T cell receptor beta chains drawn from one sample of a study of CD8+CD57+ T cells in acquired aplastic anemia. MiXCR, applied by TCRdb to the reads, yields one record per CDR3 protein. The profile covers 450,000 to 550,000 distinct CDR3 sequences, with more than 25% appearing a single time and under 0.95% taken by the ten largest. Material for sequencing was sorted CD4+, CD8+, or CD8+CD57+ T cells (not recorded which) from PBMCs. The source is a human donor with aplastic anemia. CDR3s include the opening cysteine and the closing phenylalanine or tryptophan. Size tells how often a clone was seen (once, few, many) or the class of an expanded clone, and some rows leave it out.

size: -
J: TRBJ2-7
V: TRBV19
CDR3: CATRTGVTYEQYF

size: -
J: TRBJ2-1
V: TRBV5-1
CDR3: CASSLVMASSYNEQFF

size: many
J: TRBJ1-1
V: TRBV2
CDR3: CASSLYLNTEAFF

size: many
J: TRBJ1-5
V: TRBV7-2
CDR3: CASSLNGGAGWNQPQHF

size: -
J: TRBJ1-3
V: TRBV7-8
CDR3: CASSLRRGTGSGNTIYF

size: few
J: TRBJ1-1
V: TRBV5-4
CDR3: CASSRGQGYTEAFF

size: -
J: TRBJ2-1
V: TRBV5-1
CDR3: CASRDADFYNEQFF

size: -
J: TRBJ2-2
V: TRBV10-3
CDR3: CATDTGQNTGELFF

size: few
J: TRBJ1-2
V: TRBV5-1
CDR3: CASRRGANYGYTF

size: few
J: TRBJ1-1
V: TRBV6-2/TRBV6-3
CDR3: CASRASGQNTEAFF

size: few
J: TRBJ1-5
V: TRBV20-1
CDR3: CSASLSEGTGSFHQHF

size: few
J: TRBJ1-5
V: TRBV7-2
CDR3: CASSLAGQGERNQPQHF

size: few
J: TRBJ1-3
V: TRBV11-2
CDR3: CASISWGGDGYSGNTIYF

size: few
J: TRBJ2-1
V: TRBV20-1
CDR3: CSATSSPGSYNEQFF

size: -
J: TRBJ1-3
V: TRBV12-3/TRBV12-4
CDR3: CASSLYTGTSGNTIYF

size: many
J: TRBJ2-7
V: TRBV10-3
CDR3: CAIGSTSGYEQYF

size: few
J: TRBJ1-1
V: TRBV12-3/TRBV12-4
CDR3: CASSFDSWDLDTEAFF

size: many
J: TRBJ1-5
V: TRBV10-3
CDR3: CAISDSNQPQHF

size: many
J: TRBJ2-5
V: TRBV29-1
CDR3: CSVVPYQTQYF

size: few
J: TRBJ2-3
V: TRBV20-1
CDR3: CSASRGRFSTDTQYF

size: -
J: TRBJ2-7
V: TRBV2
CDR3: CASSDWPAGTYEQYF

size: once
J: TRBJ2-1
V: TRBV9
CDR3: CASSVGDYNYNEQFF

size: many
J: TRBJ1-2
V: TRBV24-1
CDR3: CATSDSPGQGVGYTF

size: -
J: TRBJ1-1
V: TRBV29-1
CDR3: CSVEVVLDTEAFF

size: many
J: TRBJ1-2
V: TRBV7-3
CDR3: CASSPGQGGWYGYTF

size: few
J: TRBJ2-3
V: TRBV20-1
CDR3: CSATNPDTQYF

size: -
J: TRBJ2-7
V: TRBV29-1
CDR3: CSFRKSRVPRVNEQYF

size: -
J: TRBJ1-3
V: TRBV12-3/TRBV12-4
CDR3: CACSLKDTIYF

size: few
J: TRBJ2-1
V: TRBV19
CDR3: CASSNYYNEQFF

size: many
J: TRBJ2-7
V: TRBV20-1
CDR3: CSARARDGYYEQYF

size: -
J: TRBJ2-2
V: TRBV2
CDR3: CASSPSISRLTGELFF